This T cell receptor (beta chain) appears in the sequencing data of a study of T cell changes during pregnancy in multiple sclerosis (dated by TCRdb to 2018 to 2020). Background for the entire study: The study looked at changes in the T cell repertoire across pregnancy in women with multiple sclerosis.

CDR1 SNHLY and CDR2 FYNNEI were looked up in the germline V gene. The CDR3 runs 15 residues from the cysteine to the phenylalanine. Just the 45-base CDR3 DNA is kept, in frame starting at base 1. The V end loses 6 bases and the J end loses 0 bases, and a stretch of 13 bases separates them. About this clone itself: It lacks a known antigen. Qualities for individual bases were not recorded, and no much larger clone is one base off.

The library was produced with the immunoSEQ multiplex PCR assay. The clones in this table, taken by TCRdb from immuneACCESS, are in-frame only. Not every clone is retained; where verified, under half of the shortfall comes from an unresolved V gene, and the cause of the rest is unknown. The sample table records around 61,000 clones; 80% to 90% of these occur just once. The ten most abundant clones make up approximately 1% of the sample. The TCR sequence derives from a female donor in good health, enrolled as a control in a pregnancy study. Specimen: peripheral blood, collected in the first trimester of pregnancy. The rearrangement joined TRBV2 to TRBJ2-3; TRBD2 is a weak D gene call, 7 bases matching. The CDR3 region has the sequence CASRVGGGSTDTQYF. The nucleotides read TGTGCCAGCAGGGTAGGGGGGGGTAGCACAGATACGCAGTATTTT. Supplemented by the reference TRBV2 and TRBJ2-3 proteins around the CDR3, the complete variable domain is EPEVTQTPSHQVTQMGQEVILRCVPISNHLYFYWYRQILGQKVEFLVSFYNNEISEKSEIFDDQFSVERPDGSNFTLKIRSTKLEDSAMYFCASRVGGGSTDTQYFGPGTRLTVL.